This entry lists 20 T cell receptor beta chains sequenced from one sample in a study of T cell responses to AZD1222 COVID-19 vaccine (dated by TCRdb to the early 2020s). In the paper's terms, the time point label means: about 28 days (+/-7) after the second vaccine dose. Receptor amplification or capture employed the immunoSEQ multiplex PCR assay. The immuneACCESS repertoire file appears here via TCRdb, limited to in-frame rearrangements. These files lack a portion of the clones; in checked studies, under half of the deficit traces to unresolved V genes, and the cause of the others is not known. Recorded for this sample are more than 55,000 clones; 75% to 90% of them occurred a single time. Roughly 6.1% of the sample is in the top ten clones. This specimen was peripheral blood, taken 28 days after the second AZD1222 dose. These receptors came from an adult who received the AZD1222 COVID-19 vaccine.

The chain joins TRBV6-5 to TRBJ2-5; D unclear. Trimming took off 2 bases at V and 4 bases at J, with 5 bases between the two ends. Germline-derived CDR1 and CDR2 are MNHEY and SVGAGI. The CDR3 contains 12 residues. CDR3 amino acids: CASSYPGETQYF. The CDR3 nucleotides are TGTGCCAGCAGTTACCCGGGAGAGACCCAGTACTTC.

This chain connects TRBV15 to TRBJ2-6, with D possibly matching TRBD2 (5 bases). Per germline, CDR1 LNHNV and CDR2 YYDKDF (reference sequence). CDR3 size: 15 residues. Trimming took off 5 bases at V and 0 bases at J, with 8 bases between the two ends. The CDR3 is CATSGGDSGANVLTF. The DNA of the CDR3 is TGTGCCACCAGCGGAGGTGACTCTGGGGCCAACGTCCTGACTTTC.

The V gene is TRBV12-3 or TRBV12-4, the J gene TRBJ1-4; unclear D gene. The CDR3 runs 13 residues. Trimming removed 4 bases at V and 6 bases at J, with 9 bases between. CDR3: CASSSGYHEKLFF. In DNA, the CDR3 is TGTGCCAGCAGTTCCGGGTACCATGAAAAACTGTTTTTT.

The chain has TRBV5-8 and TRBJ2-5; 11 nucleotides match TRBD2. The germline V gene has CDR1 SGHTS and CDR2 YDEGEE. The CDR3 has 15 residues. The J segment lost 3 bases and the V segment lost 5 bases, leaving 6 bases of the junction unmatched. The CDR3 nucleotides read TGTGCCAGCAGGCTGGCGGGACTAGCGGAAGAGACCCAGTACTTC. This codes for CASRLAGLAEETQYF.

This clone occurred once. CDR3 amino acids: CASRGWESEAFF. CDR3 DNA sequence: TGTGCCAGCAGAGGCTGGGAATCTGAAGCTTTCTTT. The chain uses TRBV11-2 and TRBJ1-1; D is unresolved. This CDR3 is 12 amino acids long. Looked up from germline, CDR1 is SGHAT and CDR2 is FQNNGV. Trimming removed 6 bases at V and 6 bases at J, with 11 bases between.

This clone was picked up a small number of times. V gene TRBV14 combines with J gene TRBJ2-7; unclear D gene. The CDR3 is 11 amino acids. V dropped 6 bases and J dropped 4 bases, with 7 bases sitting between them. The germline V gene has CDR1 SGHDN and CDR2 FVKESK. The CDR3 sequence: CASRTKYEQYF. In DNA form, the CDR3 reads TGTGCCAGCAGAACCAAATACGAGCAGTACTTC.

The rearrangement links TRBV2 to TRBJ1-5, with D tentatively TRBD1 (5 bases). V lost 6 bases, J lost 1 base, and 13 bases lay in between. Germline CDR1 and CDR2: SNHLY and FYNNEI. The length of the CDR3 is 15 residues. The CDR3 coding sequence is TGTGCCAGCAGGGGGGTGCGTGGAAGCAATCAGCCCCAGCATTTT. It specifies CASRGVRGSNQPQHF.

CDR3 loop: CASSTHLRQGGTDTQYF. The CDR3 DNA sequence: TGTGCCAGCAGTACACACCTTCGACAAGGCGGGACAGATACGCAGTATTTT. The rearrangement uses TRBV6-2 or TRBV6-3 and TRBJ2-3; D is perhaps TRBD2 (5 bases). The CDR3 covers 17 residues. Trimming pared 5 bases from V and 3 bases from J, leaving 21 bases between. Germline CDR1 and CDR2: MNHEY and SVGEGT.

This clone showed up just a few times. This sequence joins TRBV3-1 (or the pseudogene TRBV3-2) and TRBJ2-1; no definite D call. The CDR3 runs 12 residues. CDR1 is LGHDT, CDR2 YNNKEL, per germline (reference sequence). Trimming removed 1 base at V and 4 bases at J, with 2 bases between. CDR3 DNA sequence: TGTGCCAGCAGCCAAGTTTACAATGAGCAGTTCTTC. This sequence encodes CASSQVYNEQFF.

The chain couples TRBV27 to TRBJ2-5; TRBD2 is a possible D gene (5 bases). Germline-derived CDR1 and CDR2 are MNHEY and SMNVEV (reference sequence). V lost 5 bases and J 5 bases, leaving 15 bases between the germline ends. The CDR3 consists of 14 residues. Here the CDR3 reads CASSPGVLGETQYF. CDR3 DNA sequence: TGTGCCAGCAGTCCCGGGGTCCTCGGGGAGACCCAGTACTTC.

The chain links TRBV27 to TRBJ2-7, with 8 bases aligning to TRBD1. The CDR3 loop spans 14 amino acids. Germline V gives CDR1 MNHEY, CDR2 SMNVEV (reference sequence). The V segment lost 1 base and the J segment 3 bases; nucleotides outside the gene matches: 2. Here the CDR3 DNA reads TGTGCCAGCAGTTTATTCGGACAGGGCTACGAGCAGTACTTC. This sequence encodes CASSLFGQGYEQYF.

V and J are TRBV7-6 and TRBJ2-3; D remains unclear. The V end lost 5 bases, the J end lost 6 bases, and 9 bases lay between the germline ends. Germline CDR1 is SGHVS and CDR2 is FNYEAQ. The CDR3 is made up of 12 amino acids. CDR3 DNA: TGTGCCAGCAGCCCCCGACTGGATACGCAGTATTTT. Its translation is CASSPRLDTQYF.

This sequence joins TRBV5-6 and TRBJ2-7; 9 bases map to TRBD2. V was clipped by 0 bases and J by 7 bases; unmatched bases: 5. This CDR3 comprises 14 residues. Germline values: CDR1 SGHDT, CDR2 YYEEEE. CDR3 sequence (DNA): TGTGCCAGCAGCTTGGAGGGACTAGCAAGGGAGCAGTACTTC. Translating gives CASSLEGLAREQYF.

The chain couples TRBV2 to TRBJ1-1, with D tentatively TRBD1 (5 bases). The CDR3 consists of 13 residues. The germline V and J ends were trimmed by 6 bases and 4 bases, with 12 bases remaining between them. In germline, CDR1 is SNHLY, CDR2 FYNNEI. CDR3 bases: TGTGCCAGCAGCGTAAGACAGAGCACTGAAGCTTTCTTT. As protein: CASSVRQSTEAFF.

V and J are TRBV18 and TRBJ1-1; D call uncertain. Germline values: CDR1 KGHSH, CDR2 LQKENI. V gave up 3 bases and J gave up 4 bases, with 18 bases separating them. The CDR3 has 16 amino acids. The CDR3 loop is CASSPVRSGLATEAFF. Written as DNA, the CDR3 is TGTGCCAGCTCACCGGTGAGATCGGGGTTGGCCACTGAAGCTTTCTTT.

The chain couples TRBV5-1 to TRBJ2-2; a weak D match, TRBD2 (6 bases). The germline V gene encodes CDR1 SGHRS and CDR2 YFSETQ. The CDR3 is 14 amino acids. V shed 5 bases and J shed 5 bases, with 13 bases lying between them. CDR3 residues: CASREGPLTGELFF. CDR3 coding DNA: TGCGCCAGCAGGGAGGGCCCTCTTACCGGGGAGCTGTTTTTT. The complete variable domain, with remaining parts taken from reference TRBV5-1 and TRBJ2-2, reads KAGVTQTPRYLIKTRGQQVTLSCSPISGHRSVSWYQQTPGQGLQFLFEYFSETQRNKGNFPGRFSGRQFSNSRSEMNVSTLELGDSALYLCASREGPLTGELFFGEGSRLTVL.

The chain couples TRBV11-2 to TRBJ1-2; maybe TRBD1 (5 bases). The CDR3 extends over 15 amino acids. The ends were cut back, 4 bases at V and 1 base at J, with 13 bases in the middle. CDR1 and CDR2 from the germline V gene are SGHAT and FQNNGV. CDR3: CASSSQWRGNYGYTF. The DNA of the CDR3 is TGTGCCAGCAGCTCTCAGTGGAGGGGTAACTATGGCTACACCTTC. Drawing the rest from reference TRBV11-2 and TRBJ1-2, the complete variable domain is EAGVAQSPRYKIIEKRQSVAFWCNPISGHATLYWYQQILGQGPKLLIQFQNNGVVDDSQLPKDRFSAERLKGVDSTLKIQPAKLEDSAVYLCASSSQWRGNYGYTFGSGTRLTVV.

This clone has more than one count but fewer than ten. V gene TRBV25-1 combines with J gene TRBJ1-5; TRBD1 aligns across 9 bases. Germline V gives CDR1 MGHDK, CDR2 SYGVNS. V gave up 4 bases and J gave up 4 bases; unmatched junction bases: 2. The CDR3 runs to 14 residues. This CDR3 reads CASSGTGVNQPQHF. DNA for the CDR3: TGTGCCAGCAGTGGGACAGGGGTTAATCAGCCCCAGCATTTT.

The chain uses TRBV5-8 and TRBJ2-7; D may be TRBD2 (6 bases). The CDR3 length is 15 residues. Looked up from germline, CDR1 is SGHTS and CDR2 is YDEGEE. The germline V and J ends were trimmed by 4 bases and 0 bases, with 14 bases remaining between them. CDR3 nucleotide sequence: TGTGCCAGCAGCCTCCCGGGAGCGGCCTCCTACGAGCAGTACTTC. It encodes CASSLPGAASYEQYF.

The chain links TRBV7-8 to TRBJ2-1; 7 nucleotides agree with TRBD1. The CDR3 covers 15 residues. Germline V CDR1 and CDR2: SGHVS, FQNEAQ. V lost 6 bases, J lost 0 bases, and 5 bases stayed unmatched. For the CDR3, the DNA is TGTGCCAGCAGTCGCAGGGGGAGCTCCTACAATGAGCAGTTCTTC. It codes for CASSRRGSSYNEQFF.